These 22 T cell receptor beta chains were sequenced from one sample in a study of OX40 agonist ivuxolimab in advanced cancers. The repertoire was sequenced with immunoSEQ multiplex PCR; TCRdb's copy has only in-frame clones and lacks some. The sample holds some 43,000 clones; approximately 90% are singletons and the top ten take about a tenth. Sequenced here: CD4+ or CD8+ T cells sorted from blood, sampled in a trial of the OX40 agonist ivuxolimab. These receptors were taken from an adult with an advanced solid tumor such as melanoma, head and neck, liver or kidney cancer.

This rearrangement joins TRBV18 to TRBJ2-1, with D tentatively TRBD1 (5 bases). This CDR3 contains 15 residues. Germline CDR1 KGHSH, CDR2 LQKENI. Trimming took 4 bases from V and 8 from J, leaving 18 bases between them. CDR3 residues: CASSRLDSHGYEQFF. The CDR3 region has the DNA TGTGCCAGCTCACGGCTCGACAGTCATGGATATGAGCAGTTCTTC. The full variable domain, rest sourced from reference TRBV18 and TRBJ2-1, is NAGVMQNPRHLVRRRGQEARLRCSPMKGHSHVYWYRQLPEEGLKFMVYLQKENIIDESGMPKERFSAEFPKEGPSILRIQQVVRGDSAAYFCASSRLDSHGYEQFFGPGTRLTVL.

V gene TRBV27 combines with J gene TRBJ2-5; D perhaps matches TRBD2 (5 bases). Germline CDR1 is MNHEY and CDR2 is SMNVEV (reference sequence). V was pared by 3 bases and J by 1 base, with 24 bases between. The CDR3 has 19 residues. The CDR3 reads CASSFIPVGLRDFQETQYF. CDR3 coding DNA: TGTGCCAGCAGTTTTATCCCCGTGGGGTTGAGGGATTTCCAAGAGACCCAGTACTTC.

V and J are TRBV6-4 and TRBJ2-3; TRBD2 aligns across 12 bases. From germline, CDR1 is MRHNA and CDR2 SNTAGT. This CDR3 has 18 amino acids. The trim removed 3 bases at V and 6 bases at J, leaving 13 bases unmatched. The CDR3 loop reads CASSDGLSTSGGSDTQYF. CDR3 sequence (DNA): TGTGCCAGCAGTGATGGCTTATCGACTAGCGGGGGATCTGATACGCAGTATTTT.

The chain links TRBV2 to TRBJ1-5, with 10 positions matching TRBD1. This CDR3 is built from 15 residues. CDR1 and CDR2 (germline): SNHLY, FYNNEI. The J segment lost 2 bases and the V segment lost 5 bases, leaving 3 bases of the junction unmatched. The CDR3 coding sequence is TGTGCCAGCAGTCCGGACAGGGGGGGCAATCAGCCCCAGCATTTT. It translates to CASSPDRGGNQPQHF.

The gene calls are TRBV6-6 and TRBJ1-5, with TRBD1 as a possible D gene (6 bases). The CDR3 sequence is 14 residues long. V shed 5 bases and J shed 0 bases, with 8 bases lying between them. CDR1 and CDR2 from the germline V gene are MNHNY and SVGAGI (reference sequence). CDR3 in amino acids: CASSGQNSNQPQHF. The CDR3 DNA reads TGTGCCAGCAGTGGACAGAATAGCAATCAGCCCCAGCATTTT.

The chain employs TRBV6-4 and TRBJ2-7; D is possibly TRBD1 (5 bases). Trimming pared 6 bases from V and 6 bases from J, leaving 15 bases between. The CDR3 loop spans 13 amino acids. Germline values: CDR1 MRHNA, CDR2 SNTAGT. CDR3 region: CASSEGHRSEQYF. CDR3 nucleotides: TGTGCCAGCAGCGAAGGACACAGGAGCGAGCAGTACTTC.

This chain uses TRBV29-1 with TRBJ2-7; TRBD1 aligns across 11 bases. This CDR3 contains 13 residues. Germline CDR1 is SQVTM and CDR2 is ANQGSEA. V was pared by 7 bases and J by 2 bases, with 4 bases of the junction left unmatched. The CDR3 spells CSAGTGGPYEQYF. In DNA, the CDR3 is TGCAGCGCGGGGACAGGGGGGCCCTACGAGCAGTACTTC.

In its sample, this clone was seen a few times. The rearrangement links TRBV10-3 to TRBJ1-2, with no clear D. Germline V gene sequence: CDR1 ENHRY, CDR2 SYGVKD. CDR3 length equals 14 residues. The V end lost 0 bases, the J end lost 2 bases, and 7 bases lay between the germline ends. The CDR3 bases are TGTGCCATCAGTGAGTCGACACGGAACTATGGCTACACCTTC. Encoded protein: CAISESTRNYGYTF.

The V and J genes are TRBV9 and TRBJ2-1; 7 nucleotides match TRBD2. Germline-derived CDR1 and CDR2 are SGDLS and YYNGEE. This CDR3 has 15 residues. V dropped 0 bases and J dropped 5; count of bases not matched to a gene: 5. The CDR3 DNA sequence: TGTGCCAGCAGCGTAGCGTTGCGGGGGAACAATGAGCAGTTCTTC. It encodes CASSVALRGNNEQFF.

The chain combines TRBV5-6 with TRBJ2-1; tentatively, D is TRBD1 (6 bases). From germline, CDR1 is SGHDT and CDR2 YYEEEE. The CDR3 is 16 residues long. With 3 bases removed from V and 2 bases from J, the gap between germline ends came to 15 bases. The CDR3 is CASSSWGQGTYNEQFF. The CDR3 DNA reads as TGTGCCAGCAGCTCGTGGGGGCAGGGGACCTACAATGAGCAGTTCTTC.

The V gene is TRBV9, the J gene TRBJ2-3, with TRBD1 as a possible D gene (5 bases). This CDR3 has 16 amino acids. Trimming took 0 bases from V and 0 from J, leaving 11 bases between them. CDR1 and CDR2 (germline): SGDLS, YYNGEE. CDR3 in DNA: TGTGCCAGCAGCGTAGGTGGCAGGGTTAGCACAGATACGCAGTATTTT. Encoded protein: CASSVGGRVSTDTQYF.

The V call is TRBV7-9, the J call TRBJ2-3, with 10 nucleotides matching TRBD2. The CDR3 extends over 16 amino acids. With 3 bases clipped from V and 3 bases from J, the junction kept 6 bases outside the gene matches. Germline-derived CDR1 and CDR2 are SEHNR and FQNEAQ (reference sequence). The CDR3 region has the DNA TGTGCCAGCAGCTTGCTAGCGGGGGCCGAAACAGATACGCAGTATTTT. This codes for CASSLLAGAETDTQYF.

The gene calls are TRBV29-1 and TRBJ2-7; tentative D call: TRBD1 (6 bases). Germline CDR1 is SQVTM and CDR2 is ANQGSEA. This CDR3 is built from 14 residues. V was cut by 0 bases and J by 4 bases, with 13 bases left in between. This CDR3 is CSVEDRGQRYEQYF. The CDR3 nucleotides are TGCAGCGTTGAAGACCGTGGACAGAGGTACGAGCAGTACTTC.

The chain employs TRBV11-2 and TRBJ2-7; either TRBD1 or TRBD2 may fit D (6 bases each). CDR3 length: 14 residues. Germline V lookup: CDR1 SGHAT, CDR2 FQNNGV. V lost 7 bases and J lost 4, with 17 bases in between. The CDR3 here is CASTLMGGRYEQYF. In DNA, the CDR3 is TGTGCCAGCACCCTGATGGGGGGCCGGTACGAGCAGTACTTC.

This clone was found a few times. The rearrangement joins TRBV7-8 to TRBJ2-2, with D possibly matching TRBD2 (6 bases). Germline values: CDR1 SGHVS, CDR2 FQNEAQ. V lost 2 bases and J 5 bases, leaving 15 bases between the germline ends. The CDR3 extends over 16 amino acids. This CDR3 reads CASSLLANFLTGELFF. CDR3 DNA: TGTGCCAGCAGCTTACTAGCGAACTTCCTTACCGGGGAGCTGTTTTTT.

This clone is a singleton in its sample. The CDR3: CASSQDPSGSGRANEQFF. CDR3 nucleotides: TGTGCCAGCAGCCAAGACCCCTCGGGTAGCGGGAGGGCGAATGAGCAGTTCTTC. The rearrangement joins TRBV4-2 to TRBJ2-1, with 11 bases aligning to TRBD2. With 0 bases clipped from V and 7 bases from J, the junction kept 11 bases outside the gene matches. The CDR3 sequence is 18 residues long. Germline CDR1 LGHNA, CDR2 YNFKEQ.

This clone was seen only once. The chain combines TRBV6-5 with TRBJ2-5; either TRBD1 or TRBD2 may supply D (5 bases each). Germline V gives CDR1 MNHEY, CDR2 SVGAGI. The CDR3 extends over 12 amino acids. Trimming pared 4 bases from V and 3 bases from J, leaving 6 bases between. DNA for the CDR3: TGTGCCAGCAGTTTGGGGGAAGAGACCCAGTACTTC. Its translation: CASSLGEETQYF.

The CDR3 nucleotides are TGTGCCAGCAGTTTAACAGGGTTGAACACTGAAGCTTTCTTT. Translation gives CASSLTGLNTEAFF. The chain recombines TRBV28 with TRBJ1-1; weak D call: TRBD1 (6 bases). V was shortened by 2 bases and J by 0 bases, with 7 bases between the two germline ends. In germline, CDR1 is MDHEN, CDR2 SYDVKM. CDR3 length: 14 residues.

CDR3 sequence: CASGLVGHPGRTEAFF. The CDR3 nucleotides read TGTGCTAGTGGTTTGGTAGGTCATCCGGGGCGAACTGAAGCTTTCTTT. The gene calls are TRBV12-5 and TRBJ1-1, with D possibly TRBD1 on 5 matching bases. Germline lookup yields CDR1 LGHNT and CDR2 FRNRAP. V was cut by 0 bases and J by 5 bases, with 16 bases left in between. The CDR3 length is 16 residues.

This clone turned up a few times. The J gene is TRBJ2-3, the V gene TRBV4-3, with a weak D call TRBD2 (7 bases). This CDR3 is 18 amino acids long. Germline values: CDR1 LGHNA, CDR2 YSLEER. V was cut by 0 bases and J by 2 bases, with 18 bases left in between. The CDR3 sequence: CASSQEGGAYEDTDTQYF. DNA for the CDR3: TGCGCCAGCAGCCAAGAAGGGGGGGCCTACGAAGACACAGATACGCAGTATTTT.

The rearrangement links TRBV19 to TRBJ1-2; 9 nucleotides align to TRBD1. After removal of 5 bases from V and 4 bases from J, the junction contained 8 bases not matched to a gene. CDR1 and CDR2 from the germline V gene are LNHDA and SQIVND (reference sequence). This CDR3 is built from 15 residues. The CDR3 DNA reads TGTGCCAGTAGTGTGGGACAGGGAAGCTTCTATGGCTACACCTTC. This gives the protein CASSVGQGSFYGYTF. Full variable domain (outside the CDR3, taken from reference TRBV19 and TRBJ1-2): DGGITQSPKYLFRKEGQNVTLSCEQNLNHDAMYWYRQDPGQGLRLIYYSQIVNDFQKGDIAEGYSVSREKKESFPLTVTSAQKNPTAFYLCASSVGQGSFYGYTFGSGTRLTVV.

V usage is TRBV4-3 and J usage is TRBJ1-2; D is undetermined. Trimming shortened V by 3 bases and J by 8 bases, and 19 bases separated the two germline ends. This CDR3 contains 15 residues. Germline CDR1 and CDR2: LGHNA and YSLEER. CDR3 amino acids: CASSQSPLSGWGYTF. CDR3 in DNA: TGCGCCAGCAGCCAGTCCCCCTTATCCGGCTGGGGCTACACCTTC.